The 2 T cell receptor beta chains reported below all come from one sample, sequenced in a study of T cells in Graves' hyperthyroidism and ophthalmopathy. What was amplified from RNA transcripts were TCR beta CDR3 regions. The HTBI primer set served for first-round RT-PCR of the TCR CDR3. MiXCR was run by TCRdb on the multiplex PCR reads, yielding one entry per CDR3 protein. The sample records about 410,000 distinct CDR3 sequences, roughly 15% being singletons. Source material: blood. The receptor source for this set is a man in his late teens or twenties with Graves' ophthalmopathy.

This clonotype appeared many times. The chain recombines TRBV11-3 with TRBJ1-2, with 7 positions matching TRBD1. This CDR3 contains 16 residues. Germline-derived CDR1 and CDR2 are SGHNT and YENEEA. The V segment lost 1 base and the J segment 6 bases; nucleotides outside the gene matches: 11. The CDR3 nucleotides read TGTGCCAGCAGCTTAGTTACAGGGGTCCCCTTGAATGGCTACACCTTC. This gives the protein CASSLVTGVPLNGYTF.

Ten or more counts support this clonotype. The chain has TRBV12-3 or TRBV12-4 and TRBJ1-1, with 11 bases fitting TRBD1. V lost 5 bases and J lost 7; bases outside the gene matches: 6. This CDR3 spans 14 amino acids. CDR3 sequence (DNA): TGTGCCAGCAGTACCGGGACAGGGGGGGGTGAAGCTTTCTTT. Encoded protein: CASSTGTGGGEAFF.